This T cell receptor (beta chain) comes out of a study of cytomegalovirus exposure and HLA in healthy donors. The PCR was carried out with 60 Vbeta primers and 13 Jbeta primers. Some clones are missing from TCRdb's copy, which holds only in-frame ones; the method was immunoSEQ multiplex PCR. The sample lists under 90,000 clones; 55% to 80% were seen once. In germline, CDR1 is SGHRS, CDR2 YFSETQ. The J segment lost 1 base and the V segment lost 4 bases, leaving 5 bases of the junction unmatched. The CDR3 has 15 residues. The sequenced sample was PBMCs. The receptor comes from a man aged 35-49 years in good health and CMV-seropositive. The chain joins TRBV5-1 to TRBJ1-3; 7 bases are shared with TRBD1. The DNA for the CDR3 is TGCGCCAGCAGCCTACAGGGGTTATCTGGAAACACCATATATTTT. Amino acids: CASSLQGLSGNTIYF.